What follows is one T cell receptor beta chain and its context. The target antigen is unknown. The entry originates in a study of cytomegalovirus exposure and HLA in healthy donors. The V gene lost 1 base and the J gene lost 5 bases, with 15 bases spanning the gap. Germline CDR1 is SGDLS and CDR2 is YYNGEE. This CDR3 region has 15 residues. A multiplex PCR was run with 60 Vbeta primers and 13 Jbeta primers. Generated by immunoSEQ multiplex PCR, the TCRdb table keeps only in-frame clones and is missing some. The record lists over 80,000 clones, of which the ten most abundant hold 5.5%. Findings and limits, study-wide: In a later analysis, TCR beta V- and J-gene trimming was associated with a missense DCLRE1C variant. TCR beta sequences reportedly predicted most subjects' HLA-A and HLA-B alleles accurately. Using a false discovery rate of 0.05, a later analysis showed that approximately 17,000 TCR beta sequences were associated with HLA alleles. Across donors, most TCRs were seen rarely, yet some public ones were widespread.

Sequenced input: PBMCs. The V gene is TRBV9, the J gene TRBJ2-5, with a tentative D call TRBD2 (7 bases). This receptor was taken from a girl aged 10-17 years in good health and CMV-seropositive. CDR3 DNA sequence: TGTGCCAGCAGCGTATTTGGGGGGGGGCCTGAGACCCAGTACTTC. As protein: CASSVFGGGPETQYF.